This TCR beta chain is from a study of regulatory T cells in long-lasting Graves disease. Specified time point: newly diagnosed GD, antithyroid drugs for less than 3 months. RNA extracted from PBMCs served as the sequencing template. Relying on iRepertoire HTBI primers and Arm-PCR of CDR3 regions, the team built TCR beta libraries. TCRdb re-called the multiplex PCR reads through MiXCR, storing one row per CDR3 protein. The data contain 250,000 to 400,000 distinct CDR3 sequences, 15% to 20% of them singletons. The clonotype was recovered from a female donor with Graves disease. This specimen consisted of peripheral blood mononuclear cells (PBMCs), obtained at new diagnosis, from a patient treated with antithyroid drugs.

The CDR3 loop is CASSLSVRSSRTGAEAFF. CDR3 in DNA: TGTGCCAGCAGTTTATCCGTAAGGTCGAGTCGGACCGGGGCTGAAGCTTTCTTT. The V call is TRBV27, the J call TRBJ1-1; no clear D. CDR3 length equals 18 residues. Germline V gene lookup returns CDR1 MNHEY and CDR2 SMNVEV (reference sequence). Trimming pared 0 bases from V and 6 bases from J, leaving 23 bases between.